Listed below are T cell receptor beta chains from one sample, sequenced in a study of tumor-infiltrating lymphocytes in primary liver carcinoma. Via MiXCR, TCRdb re-called the multiplex PCR reads, giving one row per CDR3 protein. The table has about 310,000 distinct CDR3 sequences, over 55% seen once. Sequencing was performed on peripheral blood. Every receptor here comes from a man aged 40-49 years with primary liver carcinoma and hepatitis B virus infection. Each CDR3 is given with its conserved first and last residue. A D gene is named only where the DNA matches it firmly. For some rows the clone size is stated as once, few or many, or as a class when expanded; others skip it.

D gene: NA; V gene: TRBV12-3/TRBV12-4; CDR3 length: 14; clone size: many; J gene: TRBJ1-1; CDR3 protein: CASSFQSMNTEAFF; CDR3 DNA: TGTGCCAGCAGTTTTCAGAGTATGAACACTGAAGCTTTCTTT
D gene: NA; V gene: TRBV5-1; CDR3 length: 16; clone size: NA; J gene: TRBJ2-2; CDR3 protein: CASSLFGGASTGELFF; CDR3 DNA: TGCGCCAGCAGCCTCTTCGGGGGAGCCAGCACCGGGGAGCTGTTTTTT
D gene: NA; V gene: TRBV12-5; CDR3 length: 15; clone size: many; J gene: TRBJ2-7; CDR3 protein: CASALGTRNGGEQYF; CDR3 DNA: TGTGCTAGTGCCCTCGGGACGCGGAATGGGGGTGAGCAGTACTTC
D gene: NA; V gene: TRBV12-3/TRBV12-4; CDR3 length: 13; clone size: many; J gene: TRBJ1-2; CDR3 protein: CASSFQGTYGYTF; CDR3 DNA: TGTGCCAGCAGTTTTCAGGGGACCTATGGCTACACCTTC
D gene: NA; V gene: TRBV10-3; CDR3 length: 16; clone size: NA; J gene: TRBJ2-2; CDR3 protein: CAIRNFDTGSAGELFF; CDR3 DNA: TGTGCCATCAGAAACTTTGATACAGGGAGTGCCGGGGAGCTGTTTTTT
D gene: NA; V gene: TRBV5-1; CDR3 length: 15; clone size: NA; J gene: TRBJ2-3; CDR3 protein: CASSLVGLVSDTQYF; CDR3 DNA: TGCGCCAGCAGCTTGGTGGGTCTAGTTTCAGATACGCAATATTTT
D gene: NA; V gene: TRBV28; CDR3 length: 12; clone size: NA; J gene: TRBJ2-7; CDR3 protein: CASIIASLEQYF; CDR3 DNA: TGTGCCAGCATCATTGCGTCTCTCGAGCAGTACTTC
D gene: NA; V gene: TRBV30; CDR3 length: 15; clone size: NA; J gene: TRBJ1-5; CDR3 protein: CAWALAGGRNQSQHF; CDR3 DNA: TGTGCCTGGGCCCTCGCGGGGGGCCGTAATCAGTCCCAGCATTTT
D gene: NA; V gene: TRBV6-2/TRBV6-3; CDR3 length: 15; clone size: NA; J gene: TRBJ2-6; CDR3 protein: CASRTGYSGANVMTF; CDR3 DNA: TGTGCCAGCAGAACGGGTTACTCTGGAGCCAACGTCATGACTTTC
D gene: NA; V gene: TRBV29-1; CDR3 length: 15; clone size: NA; J gene: TRBJ2-1; CDR3 protein: CSLLVGGRSYNEQFF; CDR3 DNA: TGCAGCCTTCTAGTTGGCGGCCGCTCCTACAATGAGCAGTTCTTC
D gene: NA; V gene: TRBV6-6; CDR3 length: 13; clone size: once; J gene: TRBJ1-2; CDR3 protein: CDSSYGVSYGYTF; CDR3 DNA: TGTGACAGCAGTTACGGGGTATCCTATGGCTACACCTTC
D gene: TRBD2; V gene: TRBV12-3/TRBV12-4; CDR3 length: 18; clone size: few; J gene: TRBJ2-2; CDR3 protein: CASSFYTSGRAGTGELFF; CDR3 DNA: TGTGCCAGCAGCTTTTATACTAGCGGGAGGGCCGGGACCGGGGAGCTGTTTTTT
D gene: NA; V gene: TRBV29-1; CDR3 length: 13; clone size: NA; J gene: TRBJ1-1; CDR3 protein: CNAGYGLNTETFF; CDR3 DNA: TGCAACGCCGGGTACGGGCTGAACACTGAAACTTTCTTT
D gene: TRBD1; V gene: TRBV29-1; CDR3 length: 12; clone size: NA; J gene: TRBJ2-4; CDR3 protein: CSAAGQVSIQYF; CDR3 DNA: TGCAGCGCTGCAGGACAGGTAAGCATTCAGTACTTC
D gene: NA; V gene: TRBV29-1; CDR3 length: 14; clone size: NA; J gene: TRBJ2-1; CDR3 protein: CIVARDQTYNEQFF; CDR3 DNA: TGCATCGTTGCAAGGGACCAAACTTACAATGAGCAGTTCTTC
D gene: NA; V gene: TRBV5-1; CDR3 length: 14; clone size: NA; J gene: TRBJ2-1; CDR3 protein: CASSSPGQYNEQFF; CDR3 DNA: TGCGCCAGCAGCTCTCCTGGACAGTACAATGAGCAGTTCTTC
D gene: NA; V gene: TRBV6-6; CDR3 length: 16; clone size: once; J gene: TRBJ2-3; CDR3 protein: CASNPRGSLNGDTQYF; CDR3 DNA: TGTGCCAGCAACCCGCGTGGTAGCCTTAACGGGGATACGCAGTATTTT
D gene: TRBD2; V gene: TRBV11-2; CDR3 length: 15; clone size: NA; J gene: TRBJ2-3; CDR3 protein: CASSSSSGITDTQYF; CDR3 DNA: TGTGCCAGCAGCTCGTCTAGCGGGATCACAGATACGCAATATTTT
D gene: TRBD1; V gene: TRBV14; CDR3 length: 17; clone size: NA; J gene: TRBJ2-1; CDR3 protein: CACSQEGQGTGYYEQFF; CDR3 DNA: TGTGCCTGCAGCCAAGAGGGTCAGGGGACAGGGTACTATGAGCAGTTCTTC
D gene: NA; V gene: TRBV12-3/TRBV12-4; CDR3 length: 15; clone size: NA; J gene: TRBJ2-5; CDR3 protein: CASSLGRGGEETQYF; CDR3 DNA: TGTGCCAGCAGTTTAGGCAGGGGAGGGGAAGAGACCCAGTACTTC
D gene: NA; V gene: TRBV16; CDR3 length: 13; clone size: few; J gene: TRBJ2-7; CDR3 protein: CASSQSGAYEQYF; CDR3 DNA: TGTGCCAGCAGCCAATCAGGGGCCTACGAGCAGTACTTC
D gene: NA; V gene: TRBV5-1; CDR3 length: 13; clone size: NA; J gene: TRBJ1-1; CDR3 protein: CASSLEANTEASF; CDR3 DNA: TGCGCCAGCAGCTTGGAGGCGAACACTGAAGCTTCCTTT
D gene: NA; V gene: TRBV28; CDR3 length: 16; clone size: few; J gene: TRBJ1-5; CDR3 protein: CASSPSPGQGNQPQHF; CDR3 DNA: TGTGCCAGCAGTCCAAGCCCCGGCCAGGGGAACCAGCCCCAGCATTTT
D gene: TRBD2; V gene: TRBV29-1; CDR3 length: 14; clone size: many; J gene: TRBJ2-1; CDR3 protein: CSVPGLAGGNEQFF; CDR3 DNA: TGCAGCGTCCCGGGACTAGCGGGAGGGAATGAGCAGTTCTTC
D gene: NA; V gene: TRBV4-3; CDR3 length: 13; clone size: many; J gene: TRBJ1-6; CDR3 protein: CASSRLSRSTLHF; CDR3 DNA: TGCGCCAGCAGCCGTTTATCCCGGTCCACCCTCCACTTT
D gene: NA; V gene: TRBV28; CDR3 length: 14; clone size: NA; J gene: TRBJ2-2; CDR3 protein: CASSLWAYAGELFF; CDR3 DNA: TGTGCCAGCAGTTTATGGGCATACGCCGGGGAGCTGTTTTTT
D gene: TRBD2; V gene: TRBV10-2; CDR3 length: 17; clone size: NA; J gene: TRBJ2-3; CDR3 protein: CASSDTAIAGDTDMQYF; CDR3 DNA: TGCGCCAGCAGTGATACGGCGATAGCGGGGGACACAGATATGCAGTATTTT
D gene: NA; V gene: TRBV12-3/TRBV12-4; CDR3 length: 18; clone size: NA; J gene: TRBJ2-3; CDR3 protein: CASSPLVGGSEPGDTRYF; CDR3 DNA: TGTGCCAGCAGCCCGCTGGTTGGTGGGAGCGAACCGGGGGATACGCGGTATTTT
D gene: TRBD2; V gene: TRBV28; CDR3 length: 15; clone size: NA; J gene: TRBJ2-7; CDR3 protein: CASSFQTSVAYEQYF; CDR3 DNA: TGTGCCAGCAGTTTCCAAACTAGCGTAGCCTACGAGCAGTACTTC
D gene: NA; V gene: TRBV12-3/TRBV12-4; CDR3 length: 11; clone size: NA; J gene: TRBJ2-1; CDR3 protein: CVSSPLFEQFF; CDR3 DNA: TGTGTCAGCAGTCCATTATTTGAGCAGTTCTTC
D gene: NA; V gene: TRBV7-9; CDR3 length: 13; clone size: NA; J gene: TRBJ1-6; CDR3 protein: CASSFGNNSPLHF; CDR3 DNA: TGTGCCAGCAGCTTTGGGAATAATTCACCCCTCCACTTT
D gene: NA; V gene: TRBV5-4; CDR3 length: 14; clone size: NA; J gene: TRBJ2-1; CDR3 protein: CASSLRGPHNEQFF; CDR3 DNA: TGTGCCAGCAGCTTGCGCGGGCCCCACAATGAGCAGTTCTTC
D gene: TRBD2; V gene: TRBV5-4; CDR3 length: 16; clone size: NA; J gene: TRBJ2-1; CDR3 protein: CASSLSPSGSLNEQFF; CDR3 DNA: TGTGCCAGCAGCTTGAGTCCTAGCGGGAGCCTCAATGAGCAGTTCTTC
D gene: TRBD1; V gene: TRBV11-1; CDR3 length: 17; clone size: NA; J gene: TRBJ2-6; CDR3 protein: CASSPRQGPSVANVLTF; CDR3 DNA: TGTGCCAGCAGCCCGCGACAGGGGCCCTCTGTGGCCAACGTTCTGACCTTC
D gene: NA; V gene: TRBV7-9; CDR3 length: 13; clone size: few; J gene: TRBJ2-2; CDR3 protein: CASSLQGAGELFF; CDR3 DNA: TGTGCCAGCAGCTTACAAGGGGCCGGGGAGCTGTTTTTT
D gene: TRBD1; V gene: TRBV7-9; CDR3 length: 15; clone size: few; J gene: TRBJ1-3; CDR3 protein: CASSSDRLSGNTIYF; CDR3 DNA: TGTGCCAGCAGCTCGGACAGGCTCTCTGGAAACACCATATATTTT
D gene: NA; V gene: TRBV12-3/TRBV12-4; CDR3 length: 19; clone size: NA; J gene: TRBJ2-3; CDR3 protein: CASSPTLALTRSSTDTQYF; CDR3 DNA: TGTGCCAGCAGTCCGACCCTCGCATTGACTAGGTCTAGCACAGATACGCAGTATTTT
D gene: NA; V gene: TRBV6-2/TRBV6-3; CDR3 length: 14; clone size: NA; J gene: TRBJ2-1; CDR3 protein: CASSYSRDMHEQFF; CDR3 DNA: TGTGCCAGCAGTTACAGCAGGGACATGCATGAGCAGTTCTTC
D gene: TRBD2; V gene: TRBV12-5; CDR3 length: 13; clone size: NA; J gene: TRBJ2-3; CDR3 protein: CASASSGRGAQYF; CDR3 DNA: TGTGCTAGTGCCTCTAGCGGGAGGGGTGCGCAGTATTTT
D gene: NA; V gene: TRBV10-3; CDR3 length: 15; clone size: NA; J gene: TRBJ2-7; CDR3 protein: CAISDVRDNNYEQYF; CDR3 DNA: TGTGCCATCAGTGACGTCCGGGACAATAACTACGAGCAGTACTTC
D gene: TRBD2; V gene: TRBV7-9; CDR3 length: 15; clone size: few; J gene: TRBJ2-5; CDR3 protein: CASSFTLSGGETQYF; CDR3 DNA: TGTGCCAGCAGCTTTACCCTTAGCGGGGGCGAGACCCAGTACTTC
D gene: NA; V gene: TRBV10-2; CDR3 length: 14; clone size: NA; J gene: TRBJ1-5; CDR3 protein: CASSVGGWDQPHHF; CDR3 DNA: TGCGCCAGCAGTGTGGGGGGGTGGGATCAGCCCCATCATTTT
D gene: TRBD1; V gene: TRBV6-1; CDR3 length: 12; clone size: NA; J gene: TRBJ2-7; CDR3 protein: CASGQGAYEKYF; CDR3 DNA: TGTGCCAGCGGACAGGGGGCCTACGAAAAGTACTTC
D gene: NA; V gene: TRBV5-1; CDR3 length: 15; clone size: NA; J gene: TRBJ2-2; CDR3 protein: CASSLITGSTGELFF; CDR3 DNA: TGCGCCAGCAGTCTCATAACAGGCTCTACCGGGGAGCTGTTTTTT
D gene: NA; V gene: TRBV5-4; CDR3 length: 15; clone size: NA; J gene: TRBJ2-2; CDR3 protein: CASSLTSGPTGELFF; CDR3 DNA: TGTGCCAGCAGCTTAACCAGCGGCCCCACCGGGGAGCTGTTTTTT
D gene: NA; V gene: TRBV28; CDR3 length: 12; clone size: NA; J gene: TRBJ1-2; CDR3 protein: CASYEGVYGYTF; CDR3 DNA: TGTGCCAGCTACGAGGGGGTCTATGGCTACACCTTC
D gene: NA; V gene: TRBV30; CDR3 length: 13; clone size: NA; J gene: TRBJ2-1; CDR3 protein: CAWSRYSYNEQFF; CDR3 DNA: TGTGCCTGGAGCCGCTACTCCTACAATGAGCAGTTCTTC
D gene: NA; V gene: TRBV5-1; CDR3 length: 13; clone size: NA; J gene: TRBJ2-7; CDR3 protein: CASSLFGTAEQYF; CDR3 DNA: TGCGCCAGCAGCTTGTTTGGAACGGCCGAGCAGTACTTC
D gene: TRBD1; V gene: TRBV6-5; CDR3 length: 14; clone size: many; J gene: TRBJ2-7; CDR3 protein: CASSSPGTGYEQYF; CDR3 DNA: TGTGCCAGCAGTTCCCCCGGGACAGGCTACGAGCAGTACTTC
D gene: TRBD1; V gene: TRBV5-4; CDR3 length: 16; clone size: once; J gene: TRBJ1-3; CDR3 protein: CASSIDRGNSGNIIYF; CDR3 DNA: TGTGCCAGCAGCATAGACAGGGGGAACTCTGGAAACATCATATATTTT
D gene: TRBD1; V gene: TRBV24-1; CDR3 length: 12; clone size: NA; J gene: TRBJ2-4; CDR3 protein: CATADRNDIQYF; CDR3 DNA: TGTGCCACCGCGGACAGGAACGACATTCAGTACTTC